This entry is about one T cell receptor beta chain. This specimen comes from a study of blood T cell repertoires in COVID-19. About the research overall: Sample material is recorded as cDNA or gDNA derived from T cells, B-cell-depleted T cells, or PBMCs.

This table comes from immunoSEQ multiplex PCR, and its TCRdb copy is limited to in-frame clones, with some not included. The sample holds fewer than 350,000 clones; about four fifths are singletons and the top ten take over 2.5%. The sample consisted of peripheral blood. The receptor was isolated from a woman between 55 and 75 years old with active or convalescent COVID-19.

The DNA of the CDR3 is TGTGCTAGTGGTTTGGGGGACAGTTATTACGGCTACACCTTC. Amino acid sequence: CASGLGDSYYGYTF. The chain has TRBV12-5 and TRBJ1-2; 7 bases match TRBD1. After removal of 1 base from V and 8 bases from J, the junction contained 7 bases not matched to a gene. Germline CDR1 LGHNT, CDR2 FRNRAP. This CDR3 contains 14 residues.